This TCR beta chain was found in a study of vaccination effects on CD4 cells after COVID-19. Trimming removed 1 base at V and 4 bases at J, with 19 bases between. The CDR3 is made up of 18 amino acids. Per germline, CDR1 MGHRA and CDR2 YSYEKL. The study, taken as a whole, reports: Long after vaccination, the clones induced by infection and by vaccine shrank markedly in size.

Culturing for ten to eleven days preceded CD4+ T cell isolation. Concerning this clone: No antigen is known for it.

The table came from immunoSEQ multiplex PCR; TCRdb's copy has only in-frame clones and leaves some out. The table shows roughly 48,000 clones, with more than 65% occurring only once. The sequencing used CD4+ T cells from PBMCs cultured without peptide, collected before COVID-19 vaccination. The TCR was taken from a human donor who received a COVID-19 vaccine. V gene TRBV4-1 combines with J gene TRBJ2-2, with D perhaps TRBD1 (6 bases). Here the CDR3 reads CASSQVIDRIVPTGELFF. The CDR3 nucleotides are TGCGCCAGCAGCCAAGTTATCGACAGGATTGTTCCCACCGGGGAGCTGTTTTTT.